A single T cell receptor (beta chain) is shown here with its context. Its antigen is undetermined. These data come from a study of blood T cells in healthy people across ages. Primers used in a second PCR of roughly 6 to 11 cycles were a sample-barcoded 5' primer and a J-beta primer mix. A tag from a template-switch adaptor with 12 random nucleotides marked each cDNA molecule. TCRdb used MiXCR to reprocess the 5' RACE reads, holding one entry per CDR3 protein. Of 1.4 million to 1.5 million distinct CDR3 sequences in the sample, approximately 38% were seen once. Study findings and constraints: The recorded TCR beta diversity per million T cells decreased in a roughly linear manner with age.

The individuals who served as donors were healthy Caucasians living in Russia, aged roughly 6 to 95. Researchers report isolating at least 6.5 million PBMCs per sample. V lost 3 bases, J lost 7 bases, and 12 bases stayed unmatched. Germline-derived CDR1 and CDR2 are DFQATT and SNEGSKA (reference sequence). This CDR3 is 14 amino acids long. The chain employs TRBV20-1 and TRBJ2-7; TRBD2 matches at 7 bases. The sequence derives from a woman between 18 and 30 years old in good health. The sequencing sample was made of blood. The CDR3 sequence is CSASKGSAGEEQYF. The CDR3 DNA reads as TGCAGTGCTAGTAAGGGTTCGGCGGGAGAAGAGCAGTACTTC.